The 6 T cell receptor beta chains in this list originate from one sample, sequenced in a study of T-cell reconstitution after alpha-beta-depleted transplantation in children. Researchers prepared the TCRbeta library using unique molecular identifiers, the study reports. Each CDR3 protein is one row after TCRdb ran MiXCR on the PCR reads. The sample has about 610,000 distinct CDR3 sequences, 8% to 11% seen once. Sequences were derived from PBMCs from the stem cell graft donor, sampled from the stem cell graft. These receptors all come from a human donor who donated a stem cell graft to a child with acute myeloid leukemia.

This chain joins TRBV29-1 and TRBJ2-1; 8 bases map to TRBD2. V lost 6 bases and J lost 7; bases outside the gene matches: 5. The CDR3 has 12 residues. CDR1 and CDR2 from the germline V gene are SQVTM and ANQGSEA. CDR3 residues: CSVLAGKNEQFF. In DNA, the CDR3 is TGCAGCGTCCTAGCGGGTAAGAATGAGCAGTTCTTC.

This clonotype was seen at least ten times. V usage is TRBV29-1 and J usage is TRBJ2-1, with 8 bases that match TRBD1. Germline V gene lookup returns CDR1 SQVTM and CDR2 ANQGSEA. The V and J ends lost 1 base and 7 bases, in that order; junction bases with no gene match: 6. CDR3 length: 14 amino acids. This CDR3 is CSVEATGEVNEQFF. DNA for the CDR3: TGCAGCGTTGAAGCGACAGGGGAAGTTAATGAGCAGTTCTTC.

In this sample, this clonotype turned up many times. The chain joins TRBV10-3 to TRBJ2-3; 8 bases are a match to TRBD2. The CDR3 runs 15 residues. Germline loops: CDR1 ENHRY, CDR2 SYGVKD. V lost 6 bases and J lost 7; bases outside the gene matches: 12. The CDR3: CAISEPTSGAYTQYF. The CDR3 DNA reads as TGTGCCATCAGCGAACCAACTAGCGGAGCCTATACGCAGTATTTT.

This clonotype was counted only a few times. V is TRBV5-1 and J is TRBJ1-1; D not resolved. The CDR3 has 14 amino acids. Between the trimmed V and J ends, which lost 4 bases and 6 bases, there was a span of 16 bases. CDR1 SGHRS and CDR2 YFSETQ come from the germline V gene. The CDR3 here is CASSADGNIAEAFF. The CDR3 nucleotides read TGCGCCAGCAGCGCCGACGGTAACATAGCTGAAGCTTTCTTT. The full variable domain, with the rest looked up from reference TRBV5-1 and TRBJ1-1, is KAGVTQTPRYLIKTRGQQVTLSCSPISGHRSVSWYQQTPGQGLQFLFEYFSETQRNKGNFPGRFSGRQFSNSRSEMNVSTLELGDSALYLCASSADGNIAEAFFGQGTRLTVV.

The rearrangement uses TRBV4-3 and TRBJ2-4; D gene uncertain. CDR1 LGHNA and CDR2 YSLEER come from the germline V gene. Trimming shortened V by 0 bases and J by 8 bases, and 11 bases separated the two germline ends. The CDR3 is 14 amino acids. CDR3 DNA: TGCGCCAGCAGCCAAGACGGCCAAGGAGACATTCAGTACTTC. It is translated as CASSQDGQGDIQYF.

The gene calls are TRBV10-3 and TRBJ2-2; TRBD1 matches at 8 bases. V shed 6 bases, J shed 8 bases, and the junction held 14 bases outside the gene matches. The CDR3 consists of 16 residues. Germline V gene sequence: CDR1 ENHRY, CDR2 SYGVKD. The CDR3 is CAISPVRDRSTGELFF. The DNA for the CDR3 is TGTGCCATCAGCCCCGTTAGGGACAGGTCAACTGGGGAGCTGTTTTTT.